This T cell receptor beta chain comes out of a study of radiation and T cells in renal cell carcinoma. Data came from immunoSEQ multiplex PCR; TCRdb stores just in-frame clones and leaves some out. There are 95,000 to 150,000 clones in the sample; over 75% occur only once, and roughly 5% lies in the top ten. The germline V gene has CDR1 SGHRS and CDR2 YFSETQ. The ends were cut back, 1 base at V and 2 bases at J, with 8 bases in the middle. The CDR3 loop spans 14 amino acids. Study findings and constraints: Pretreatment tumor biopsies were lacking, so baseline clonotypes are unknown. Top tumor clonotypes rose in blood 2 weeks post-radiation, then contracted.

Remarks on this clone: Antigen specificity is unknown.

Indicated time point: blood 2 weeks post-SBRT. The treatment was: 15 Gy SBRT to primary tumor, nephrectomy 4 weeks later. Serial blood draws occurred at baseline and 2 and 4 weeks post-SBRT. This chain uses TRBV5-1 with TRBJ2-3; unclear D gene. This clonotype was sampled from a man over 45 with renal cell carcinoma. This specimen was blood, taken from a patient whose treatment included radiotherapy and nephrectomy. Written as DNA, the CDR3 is TGCGCCAGCAGCTTGTCAGGCTTCACAGATACGCAGTATTTT. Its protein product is CASSLSGFTDTQYF.